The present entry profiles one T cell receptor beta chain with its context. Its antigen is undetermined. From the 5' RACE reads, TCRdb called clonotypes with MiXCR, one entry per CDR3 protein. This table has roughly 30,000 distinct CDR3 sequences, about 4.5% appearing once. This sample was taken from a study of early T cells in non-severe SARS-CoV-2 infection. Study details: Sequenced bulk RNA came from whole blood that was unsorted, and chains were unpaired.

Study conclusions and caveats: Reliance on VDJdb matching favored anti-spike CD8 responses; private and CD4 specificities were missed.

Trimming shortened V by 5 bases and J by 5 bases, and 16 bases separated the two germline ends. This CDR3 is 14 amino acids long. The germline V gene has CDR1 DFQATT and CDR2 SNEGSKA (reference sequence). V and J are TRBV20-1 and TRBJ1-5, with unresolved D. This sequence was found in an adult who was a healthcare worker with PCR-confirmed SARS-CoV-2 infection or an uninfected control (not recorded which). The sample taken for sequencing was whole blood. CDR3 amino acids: CSAVPGRGDQPQHF. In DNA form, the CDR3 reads TGCAGTGCTGTTCCAGGTCGGGGAGATCAGCCCCAGCATTTT.